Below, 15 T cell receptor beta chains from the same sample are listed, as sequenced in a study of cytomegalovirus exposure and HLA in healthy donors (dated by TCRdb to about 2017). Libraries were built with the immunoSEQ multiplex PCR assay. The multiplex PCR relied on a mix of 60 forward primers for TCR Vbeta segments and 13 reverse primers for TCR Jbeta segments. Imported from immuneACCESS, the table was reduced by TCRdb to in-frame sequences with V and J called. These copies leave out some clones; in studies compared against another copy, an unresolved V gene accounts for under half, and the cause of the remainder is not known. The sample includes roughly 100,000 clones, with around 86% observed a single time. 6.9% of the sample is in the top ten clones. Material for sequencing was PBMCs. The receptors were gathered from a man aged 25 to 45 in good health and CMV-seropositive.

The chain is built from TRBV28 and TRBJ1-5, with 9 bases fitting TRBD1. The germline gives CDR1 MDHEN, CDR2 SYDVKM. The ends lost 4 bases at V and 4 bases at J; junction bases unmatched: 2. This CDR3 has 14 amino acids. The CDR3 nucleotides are TGTGCCAGCAGTTCCGGGACAGGGAATCAGCCCCAGCATTTT. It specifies CASSSGTGNQPQHF.

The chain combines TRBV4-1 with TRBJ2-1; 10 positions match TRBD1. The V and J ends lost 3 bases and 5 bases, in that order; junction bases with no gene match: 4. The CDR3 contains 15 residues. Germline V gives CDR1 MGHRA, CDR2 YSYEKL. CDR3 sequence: CASSHPGTGDNEQFF. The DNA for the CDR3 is TGCGCCAGCAGCCATCCCGGGACAGGGGACAATGAGCAGTTCTTC.

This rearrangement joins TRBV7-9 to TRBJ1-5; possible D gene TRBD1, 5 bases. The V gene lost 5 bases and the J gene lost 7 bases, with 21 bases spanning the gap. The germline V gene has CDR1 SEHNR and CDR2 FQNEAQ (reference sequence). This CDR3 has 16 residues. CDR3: CASSRLTGGDEQPQHF. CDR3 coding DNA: TGTGCCAGCAGCCGACTCACGGGGGGAGATGAACAGCCCCAGCATTTT.

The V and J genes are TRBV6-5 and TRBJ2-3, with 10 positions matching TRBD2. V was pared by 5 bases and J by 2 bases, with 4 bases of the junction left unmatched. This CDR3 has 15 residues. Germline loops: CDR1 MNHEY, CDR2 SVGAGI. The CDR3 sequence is CASSLAGAHTDTQYF. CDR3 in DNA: TGTGCCAGCAGTCTAGCGGGGGCCCACACAGATACGCAGTATTTT.

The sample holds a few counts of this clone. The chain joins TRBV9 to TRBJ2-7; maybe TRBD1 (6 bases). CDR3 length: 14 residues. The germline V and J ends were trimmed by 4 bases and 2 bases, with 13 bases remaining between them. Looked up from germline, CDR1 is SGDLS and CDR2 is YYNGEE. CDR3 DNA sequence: TGTGCCAGCAGCTTCGGACAGCGAGCCTACGAGCAGTACTTC. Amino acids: CASSFGQRAYEQYF.

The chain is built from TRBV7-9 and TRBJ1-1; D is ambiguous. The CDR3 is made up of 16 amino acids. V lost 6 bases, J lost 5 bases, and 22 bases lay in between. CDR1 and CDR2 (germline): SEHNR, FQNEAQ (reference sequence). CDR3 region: CASSSTAPGWETEAFF. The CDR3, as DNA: TGTGCCAGCAGTTCTACCGCACCCGGGTGGGAGACTGAAGCTTTCTTT.

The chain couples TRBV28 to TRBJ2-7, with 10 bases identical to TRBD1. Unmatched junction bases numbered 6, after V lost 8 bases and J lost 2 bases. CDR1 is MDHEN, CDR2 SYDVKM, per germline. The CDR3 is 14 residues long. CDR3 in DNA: TGTGCCAGCTTTGGGACAGGGGTTGCCTACGAGCAGTACTTC. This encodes CASFGTGVAYEQYF.

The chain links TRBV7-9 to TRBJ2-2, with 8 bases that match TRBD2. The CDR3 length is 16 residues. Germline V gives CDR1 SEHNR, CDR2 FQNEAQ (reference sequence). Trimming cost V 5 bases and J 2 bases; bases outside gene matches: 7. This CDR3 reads CASSPGGGPNTGELFF. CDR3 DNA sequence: TGTGCCAGCAGCCCGGGAGGGGGTCCCAACACCGGGGAGCTGTTTTTT. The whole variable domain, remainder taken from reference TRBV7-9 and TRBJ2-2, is DTGVSQNPRHKITKRGQNVTFRCDPISEHNRLYWYRQTLGQGPEFLTYFQNEAQLEKSRLLSDRFSAERPKGSFSTLEIQRTEQGDSAMYLCASSPGGGPNTGELFFGEGSRLTVL.

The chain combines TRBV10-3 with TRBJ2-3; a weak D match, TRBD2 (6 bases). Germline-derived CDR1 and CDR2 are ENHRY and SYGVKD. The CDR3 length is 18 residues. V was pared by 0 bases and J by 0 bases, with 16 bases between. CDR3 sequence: CAISESMEGPESTDTQYF. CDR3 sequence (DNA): TGTGCCATCAGTGAGTCGATGGAGGGACCGGAGAGCACAGATACGCAGTATTTT.

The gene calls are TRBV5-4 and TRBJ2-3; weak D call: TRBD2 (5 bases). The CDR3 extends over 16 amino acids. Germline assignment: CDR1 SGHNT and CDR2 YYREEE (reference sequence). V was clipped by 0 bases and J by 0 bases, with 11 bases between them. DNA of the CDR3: TGTGCCAGCAGCTTGGGGGAGAAACTTAGCACAGATACGCAGTATTTT. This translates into CASSLGEKLSTDTQYF. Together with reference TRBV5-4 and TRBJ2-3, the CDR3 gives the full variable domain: ETGVTQSPTHLIKTRGQQVTLRCSSQSGHNTVSWYQQALGQGPQFIFQYYREEENGRGNFPPRFSGLQFPNYSSELNVNALELDDSALYLCASSLGEKLSTDTQYFGPGTRLTVL.

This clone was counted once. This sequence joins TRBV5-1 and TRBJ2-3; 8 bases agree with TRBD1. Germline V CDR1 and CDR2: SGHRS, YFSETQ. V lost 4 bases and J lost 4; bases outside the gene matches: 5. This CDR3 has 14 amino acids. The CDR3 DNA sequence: TGCGCCAGCAGCCCAGGACAGGGTCCAGATACGCAGTATTTT. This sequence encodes CASSPGQGPDTQYF.

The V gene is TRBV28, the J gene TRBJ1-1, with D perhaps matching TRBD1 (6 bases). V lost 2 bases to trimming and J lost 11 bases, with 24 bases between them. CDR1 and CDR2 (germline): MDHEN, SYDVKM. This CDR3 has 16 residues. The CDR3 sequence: CASSLGGWQGSPTAFF. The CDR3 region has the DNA TGTGCCAGCAGTTTAGGTGGCTGGCAGGGGTCCCCGACGGCTTTCTTT.

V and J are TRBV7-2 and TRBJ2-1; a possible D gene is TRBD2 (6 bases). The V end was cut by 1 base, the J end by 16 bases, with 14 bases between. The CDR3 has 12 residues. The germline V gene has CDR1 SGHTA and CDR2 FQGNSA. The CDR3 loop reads CASSLDTGVCFF. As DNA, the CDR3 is TGTGCCAGCAGCTTAGATACGGGGGTGTGTTTCTTC.

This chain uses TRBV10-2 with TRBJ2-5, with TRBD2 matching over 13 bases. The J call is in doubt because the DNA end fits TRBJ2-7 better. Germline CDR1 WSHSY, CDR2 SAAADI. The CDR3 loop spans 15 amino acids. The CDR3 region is CASTGLAGDPYEQYF. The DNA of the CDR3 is TGCGCCAGCACCGGACTAGCGGGGGATCCCTACGAGCAGTACTTC.

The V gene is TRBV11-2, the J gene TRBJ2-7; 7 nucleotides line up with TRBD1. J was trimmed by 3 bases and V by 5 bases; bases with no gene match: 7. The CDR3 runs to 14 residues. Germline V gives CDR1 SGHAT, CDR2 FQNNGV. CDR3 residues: CASSTTGNYYEQYF. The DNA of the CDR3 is TGTGCCAGCAGCACGACAGGGAACTACTACGAGCAGTACTTC. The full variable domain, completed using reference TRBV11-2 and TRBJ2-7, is EAGVAQSPRYKIIEKRQSVAFWCNPISGHATLYWYQQILGQGPKLLIQFQNNGVVDDSQLPKDRFSAERLKGVDSTLKIQPAKLEDSAVYLCASSTTGNYYEQYFGPGTRLTVT.